The following is a TCR beta chain sequence with its context. Its target is unknown. These data originate in a study of cytomegalovirus exposure and HLA in healthy donors. Study conclusions and caveats: Available immune exposure information covered CMV serostatus only. Diagnosis of cytomegalovirus status made by the classifier reportedly showed high specificity and sensitivity.

Donors consisted of healthy bone marrow donors. The CDR3 runs to 13 residues. It was with 60 Vbeta and 13 Jbeta primers that the PCR ran. Clones were sequenced by immunoSEQ multiplex PCR, and TCRdb holds only the in-frame ones, with some missing. The sample records over 70,000 clones, about 80% being singletons. The chain couples TRBV7-5 to TRBJ2-7; TRBD1 was called by the table and not checked on the DNA. TRBV7-5 is recorded as a pseudogene. The receptor's source is a man in his fifties in good health and CMV-seropositive. Material: PBMCs. The CDR3 spells CARSLTGTYEQYF. The CDR3 coding sequence is TGTGCCAGAAGCTTAACAGGTACCTACGAGCAGTACTTC.